A selection of T cell receptor beta chains follows, all from one sample in a study of T cells in localized non-small cell lung cancer. TCRdb keeps only in-frame clones here, not all; method: immunoSEQ multiplex PCR. The data hold over a thousand clones, with about 30% observed a single time. Sequenced material: normal lung tissue next to the tumor, taken before any cancer treatment. These receptors all come from a female donor at least 60 years old with stage II lung adenocarcinoma. The CDR3 runs from the conserved cysteine through the conserved F or W. Fields, in order: D gene, J gene, clone size, V gene, CDR3 protein, CDR3 DNA. The D gene is left open where the match is weak. Only some rows state a clone size, as once, few, many or a class for expanded clones.

- | TRBJ1-2 | - | TRBV25-1 | CASSESNYGYTF | TGTGCCAGCAGTGAATCTAACTATGGCTACACCTTC
- | TRBJ2-5 | - | TRBV19 | CASSIGQETQYF | TGTGCCAGTAGTATAGGACAAGAGACCCAGTACTTC
- | TRBJ1-2 | few | TRBV11-3 | CASSLDYGVPWGYTF | TGTGCCAGCAGCTTAGACTACGGGGTCCCCTGGGGCTACACCTTC
- | TRBJ1-1 | large | TRBV6-8 | CASGTTGNTEAFF | TGTGCCAGCGGGACGACAGGTAACACTGAAGCTTTCTTT
TRBD2 | TRBJ2-1 | medium-sized | TRBV6-8 | CASSLVSTGGRDEQFF | TGTGCCAGCAGCCTGGTCTCTACGGGGGGGCGGGATGAGCAGTTCTTC
- | TRBJ2-5 | - | TRBV18 | CASSREVETQYF | TGTGCCAGCTCACGGGAGGTAGAGACCCAGTACTTC
TRBD1 | TRBJ2-2 | medium-sized | TRBV11-3 | CASSPRGLINTGELFF | TGTGCCAGCAGCCCCAGGGGGCTGATTAACACCGGGGAGCTGTTTTTT
TRBD1 | TRBJ2-3 | few | TRBV6-8 | CASRAGQGADTQYF | TGTGCCAGCAGGGCTGGGCAGGGGGCAGATACGCAGTATTTT
TRBD1 | TRBJ2-2 | - | TRBV10-2 | CASSESLRQGDTGELFF | TGCGCCAGCAGTGAGTCGTTGAGACAGGGAGACACCGGGGAGCTGTTTTTT
TRBD1 | TRBJ2-5 | - | TRBV11-3 | CASSLGTAFQETQYF | TGTGCCAGCAGCTTGGGGACAGCTTTTCAAGAGACCCAGTACTTC
TRBD1 | TRBJ1-2 | - | TRBV14 | CASSHSGQGVGYTF | TGTGCCAGCAGCCATTCGGGACAGGGAGTGGGCTACACCTTC
- | TRBJ2-3 | - | TRBV6-8 | CASSYPSREARGAEDTQYF | TGTGCCAGCAGTTACCCATCGAGGGAAGCGAGGGGCGCTGAAGATACGCAGTATTTT
- | TRBJ2-5 | large | TRBV11-3 | CASSLSSLLETQYF | TGTGCCAGCAGCTTGAGCAGTTTATTGGAGACCCAGTACTTC
TRBD2 | TRBJ2-3 | - | TRBV19 | CASSKLAGSTDTQYF | TGTGCCAGTAGTAAACTAGCGGGGAGCACAGATACGCAGTATTTT
TRBD2 | TRBJ2-7 | - | TRBV2 | CASGRPSGLNEQYF | TGTGCCAGCGGGAGGCCTAGCGGTCTCAACGAGCAGTACTTC
- | TRBJ2-7 | - | TRBV5-1 | CASSLAPDWDTYEQYF | TGCGCCAGCAGCTTGGCGCCGGACTGGGACACCTACGAGCAGTACTTC
- | TRBJ1-2 | - | TRBV18 | CASSPPTGTYGYTF | TGTGCCAGCTCACCACCGACAGGTACCTATGGCTACACCTTC
- | TRBJ1-6 | medium-sized | TRBV6-1 | CASSEGLVPLHF | TGTGCCAGCAGTGAAGGGCTGGTACCCCTCCACTTT
- | TRBJ2-1 | - | TRBV4-1 | CASSQVAGVMGNEQFF | TGCGCCAGCAGCCAAGTCGCAGGGGTAATGGGAAATGAGCAGTTCTTC
- | TRBJ1-5 | - | TRBV19 | CASSIERRPQHF | TGTGCCAGTAGTATAGAGCGGAGGCCCCAGCATTTT
- | TRBJ1-4 | few | TRBV6-8 | CASREPLSAEKLFF | TGTGCCAGCAGGGAACCGTTAAGCGCGGAAAAACTGTTTTTT
- | TRBJ2-5 | - | TRBV18 | CASSPALAPQETQYF | TGTGCCAGCTCACCAGCTCTAGCGCCTCAAGAGACCCAGTACTTC
- | TRBJ1-1 | few | TRBV11-3 | CASSFGQLNTEAFF | TGTGCCAGCAGCTTCGGACAGCTGAACACTGAAGCTTTCTTT
- | TRBJ1-1 | - | TRBV11-3 | CASSLGGSGATEAFF | TGTGCCAGCAGTTTGGGGGGTTCAGGGGCCACTGAAGCTTTCTTT
TRBD1 | TRBJ1-6 | few | TRBV11-1 | CASSLNQGASSPLHF | TGTGCCAGCAGCTTGAATCAGGGGGCGAGTTCACCCCTCCACTTT
- | TRBJ2-7 | once | TRBV19 | CASSIDSQSSYEQYF | TGTGCCAGTAGTATAGATTCGCAAAGCTCCTACGAGCAGTACTTC
- | TRBJ1-1 | - | TRBV12-2 | CASNGGATRMNTEAFF | TGTGCCAGTAACGGGGGGGCGACGAGGATGAACACTGAAGCTTTCTTT
- | TRBJ1-1 | medium-sized | TRBV6-8 | CASSYRSSTEAFF | TGTGCCAGCAGTTACCGTAGCAGCACTGAAGCTTTCTTT